Below, 26 T cell receptor beta chains from the same sample are listed, as sequenced in a study of T cells in Graves' hyperthyroidism and ophthalmopathy (dated by TCRdb to between 2017 and 2020). Library construction relied on multiplex PCR. Sequencing instrument: Illumina HiSeq 2000. The TCR beta CDR3 regions were amplified from RNA transcripts. The TCR CDR3 was subjected to a first round of RT-PCR using the HTBI primer set and the Qiagen OneStep RT-PCR kit. TCRdb trimmed public reads at Q25 via fastp, called clones via MiXCR and kept in-frame beta chains. One record per CDR3 amino acid sequence lists the most common genes and DNA. This sample is represented by 450,000 to 650,000 distinct CDR3 sequences; 11% to 15% of them were singletons. The ten largest clones take up 6.5% to 9% of the sample. Sequenced material: blood. These TCRs come from a young woman with Graves' ophthalmopathy.

The table lists this clonotype with many counts. This chain links TRBV7-9 with TRBJ2-1; D unresolved. V lost 6 bases to trimming and J lost 7 bases, with 10 bases between them. The length of the CDR3 is 12 residues. CDR1 is SEHNR, CDR2 FQNEAQ, per germline (reference sequence). The CDR3 DNA sequence: TGTGCCAGCAGAGAGAAGGGTAATGAGCAGTTCTTC. Its protein is CASREKGNEQFF.

The chain combines TRBV7-9 with TRBJ2-7; TRBD1 matches 9 bases. Trimming removed 1 base from V and 0 bases from J; junction bases left unmatched: 4. The CDR3 extends over 16 amino acids. Germline CDR1 is SEHNR and CDR2 is FQNEAQ (reference sequence). CDR3: CASSLVGQGPSYEQYF. DNA of the CDR3: TGTGCCAGCAGCTTAGTGGGACAGGGCCCCTCCTACGAGCAGTACTTC.

The table lists this clonotype with a few counts. This chain connects TRBV18 to TRBJ2-7, with a weak D call TRBD2 (6 bases). The CDR3 loop spans 14 amino acids. V lost 1 base and J lost 6, with 13 bases in between. Germline CDR1 is KGHSH and CDR2 is LQKENI. The chain's CDR3 is CASSPRDTSTEQYF. CDR3 nucleotides: TGTGCCAGCTCACCACGGGATACTAGCACCGAGCAGTACTTC.

This clonotype occurred a few times. The V call is TRBV12-5, the J call TRBJ2-2; tentatively, D is TRBD1 (5 bases). The CDR3 loop spans 15 amino acids. V was trimmed by 6 bases and J by 0 bases, leaving 11 bases between them. Germline V lookup: CDR1 LGHNT, CDR2 FRNRAP. CDR3 loop: CASGQQETNTGELFF. CDR3 sequence (DNA): TGTGCTAGTGGACAACAGGAGACGAACACCGGGGAGCTGTTTTTT.

This clonotype was recorded at least ten times. The chain carries TRBV5-8 and TRBJ2-5; D gene uncertain. V shed 7 bases and J shed 5 bases, with 15 bases lying between them. In germline, CDR1 is SGHTS, CDR2 YDEGEE. The CDR3 is 13 residues long. This chain's CDR3 is CASQTGLRETQYF. The CDR3 nucleotides read TGTGCCAGCCAGACCGGCCTCAGGGAGACCCAGTACTTC. Full variable domain (rest looked up from reference TRBV5-8 and TRBJ2-5): EAGVTQSPTHLIKTRGQQATLRCSPISGHTSVYWYQQALGLGLQFLLWYDEGEERNRGNFPPRFSGRQFPNYSSELNVNALELEDSALYLCASQTGLRETQYFGPGTRLLVL.

This clonotype was observed at least ten times. The rearrangement links TRBV6-1 to TRBJ2-2; 7 nucleotides line up with TRBD2. Trimming at V came to 5 bases and at J to 3 bases, leaving 3 bases not matched to a gene. There are 14 residues in the CDR3. Germline V gene data show CDR1 as MNHNS and CDR2 as SASEGT. The CDR3 loop reads CASSWAGDTGELFF. CDR3 bases: TGTGCCAGCAGTTGGGCGGGGGACACCGGGGAGCTGTTTTTT.

The sample holds a few counts of this clonotype. This chain connects TRBV4-2 to TRBJ2-1; 10 bases agree with TRBD2. The J segment lost 7 bases and the V segment lost 0 bases, leaving 12 bases of the junction unmatched. CDR1 LGHNA and CDR2 YNFKEQ come from the germline V gene. This CDR3 region has 18 residues. The CDR3 coding sequence is TGTGCCAGCAGCCAAGAAGTAGCTAGCGGGAGTGCACTAAATGAGCAGTTCTTC. Its protein product is CASSQEVASGSALNEQFF.

This clonotype was detected only a few times. V is TRBV16 and J is TRBJ1-5; weak D call: TRBD1 (5 bases). The CDR3 spans 14 residues. V lost 6 bases and J lost 4, with 13 bases in between. Germline CDR1 and CDR2: KGHSY and FQNENV. Here the CDR3 DNA reads TGTGCCAGCAGTCACAGAGGGGTTAATCAGCCCCAGCATTTT. Encoded protein: CASSHRGVNQPQHF. Full variable domain (missing parts from reference TRBV16 and TRBJ1-5): GEEVAQTPKHLVRGEGQKAKLYCAPIKGHSYVFWYQQVLKNEFKFLISFQNENVFDETGMPKERFSAKCLPNSPCSLEIQATKLEDSAVYFCASSHRGVNQPQHFGDGTRLSIL.

This clonotype was picked up many times. This chain joins TRBV2 and TRBJ2-3; perhaps TRBD2 as D (7 bases). Germline assignment: CDR1 SNHLY and CDR2 FYNNEI. The length of the CDR3 is 15 residues. Trimming left V 4 bases short and J 2 bases short, with 13 bases between. The CDR3 DNA is TGTGCCAGCAGTGGGGCCCGGGGGGCCACAGATACGCAGTATTTT. Its protein is CASSGARGATDTQYF. The variable domain in full, completed from reference TRBV2 and TRBJ2-3, reads EPEVTQTPSHQVTQMGQEVILRCVPISNHLYFYWYRQILGQKVEFLVSFYNNEISEKSEIFDDQFSVERPDGSNFTLKIRSTKLEDSAMYFCASSGARGATDTQYFGPGTRLTVL.

This clonotype was counted at least ten times. The chain is built from TRBV20-1 and TRBJ2-1; 14 nucleotides agree with TRBD2. Trimming cost V 3 bases and J 8 bases; bases outside gene matches: 6. The CDR3 contains 15 residues. CDR1 is DFQATT, CDR2 SNEGSKA, per germline (reference sequence). CDR3 sequence (DNA): TGCAGTGCTAGCCCGACTAGCGGGAGGGGGCATGAGCAGTTCTTC. This encodes CSASPTSGRGHEQFF.

This clonotype came up a few times. This chain joins TRBV15 and TRBJ2-1; 11 nucleotides line up with TRBD2. Germline assignment: CDR1 LNHNV and CDR2 YYDKDF (reference sequence). The V and J ends lost 0 bases and 4 bases, in that order; junction bases with no gene match: 2. The CDR3 loop spans 16 amino acids. CDR3 loop: CATSRDLAGGYNEQFF. CDR3 bases: TGTGCCACCAGCAGAGACCTAGCGGGAGGATACAATGAGCAGTTCTTC.

This clonotype was seen at least ten times. V usage is TRBV6-1 and J usage is TRBJ2-1; 8 bases line up with TRBD1. The J segment lost 3 bases and the V segment lost 5 bases, leaving 3 bases of the junction unmatched. Germline CDR1 reads MNHNS; CDR2 reads SASEGT. The CDR3 spans 14 residues. Written as DNA, the CDR3 is TGTGCCAGCAGTCGACAGGGGAACTACAATGAGCAGTTCTTC. Amino acid sequence: CASSRQGNYNEQFF.

This clonotype has a count of ten or more. This chain links TRBV11-2 with TRBJ2-3; D not resolved. Germline V gene sequence: CDR1 SGHAT, CDR2 FQNNGV. This CDR3 is 15 amino acids long. The V gene lost 1 base and the J gene lost 10 bases, with 18 bases spanning the gap. The CDR3 DNA is TGTGCCAGCAGCTTAGGGCTAGAGTGGGCCCGGGCGCAGTATTTT. Translating gives CASSLGLEWARAQYF.

This clonotype was observed at least ten times. This chain links TRBV28 with TRBJ2-3; 13 bases map to TRBD2. Germline CDR1 MDHEN, CDR2 SYDVKM. This CDR3 spans 17 amino acids. V lost 6 bases to trimming and J lost 0 bases; unmatched junction nucleotides: 6. This CDR3 is CASRWGGLAGSTDTQYF. Here the CDR3 DNA reads TGTGCCAGCAGGTGGGGGGGACTAGCGGGAAGCACAGATACGCAGTATTTT.

This clonotype was counted at least ten times. Sequence at one end of the junction differs from germline and may be a read error. DNA of the CDR3: TGTGCCAGCAGTCAAGAGGGGGGGCCGTACGAGCAGTACTTC. Translated: CASSQEGGPYEQYF. This chain links TRBV3-1 with TRBJ2-7, with a weak D call TRBD2 (7 bases). Germline CDR1 reads LGHDT; CDR2 reads YNNKEL (reference sequence). This CDR3 is built from 14 residues.

For this clonotype: The junction shows a germline mismatch at one end, possibly a read error. This sequence joins TRBV9 and TRBJ2-3; TRBD2 is a possible D gene (5 bases). Germline CDR1 SGDLS, CDR2 YYNGEE. The CDR3 is made up of 13 amino acids. The CDR3 loop is CPSSVAPQDTQYF. CDR3 nucleotides: TGTCCCAGCAGCGTAGCGCCGCAAGATACGCAGTATTTT.

This clonotype occurred many times. This chain uses TRBV20-1 with TRBJ2-5; 7 positions match TRBD2. CDR3 size: 14 residues. Germline-derived CDR1 and CDR2 are DFQATT and SNEGSKA (reference sequence). V lost 3 bases and J lost 0; bases outside the gene matches: 4. This chain's CDR3 is CSARTSSYQETQYF. CDR3 in DNA: TGCAGTGCTAGGACTAGCAGCTACCAAGAGACCCAGTACTTC.

This clonotype was seen only once. The genes are TRBV6-2 or TRBV6-3 and TRBJ2-7, with 14 bases aligning to TRBD2. From germline, CDR1 is MNHEY and CDR2 SVGEGT. The CDR3 totals 14 residues. J was trimmed by 9 bases and V by 0 bases; bases with no gene match: 1. As DNA, the CDR3 is TGTGCCAGCAGTTACTCCGGGACTAGCGGGAGGCAGTACTTC. It is translated as CASSYSGTSGRQYF.

The chain is built from TRBV9 and TRBJ2-1; tentative D call: TRBD2 (6 bases). This CDR3 comprises 17 residues. Trimming removed 0 bases from V and 4 bases from J, with 17 bases in between. Germline loops: CDR1 SGDLS, CDR2 YYNGEE. DNA for the CDR3: TGTGCCAGCAGCGTAGCGTTGGAGGGCGGCTTGTACAATGAGCAGTTCTTC. This codes for CASSVALEGGLYNEQFF.

A few counts support this clonotype. This CDR3 is CASSPDGLQETQYF. CDR3 coding DNA: TGTGCCAGCAGCCCGGACGGACTGCAAGAGACCCAGTACTTC. This chain links TRBV9 with TRBJ2-5; weak D call: TRBD2 (5 bases). The CDR3 extends over 14 amino acids. CDR1 is SGDLS, CDR2 YYNGEE, per germline. Trimming shortened V by 4 bases and J by 2 bases, and 12 bases separated the two germline ends.

Many counts were recorded for this clonotype. V is TRBV6-2 or TRBV6-3 and J is TRBJ2-7; 12 bases line up with TRBD2. The J segment lost 3 bases and the V segment lost 6 bases, leaving 6 bases of the junction unmatched. This CDR3 comprises 15 residues. CDR1 and CDR2 (germline): MNHEY, SVGEGT. The CDR3 protein is CASRRLAGANYEQYF. CDR3 nucleotide sequence: TGTGCCAGCAGGCGACTAGCGGGAGCTAACTACGAGCAGTACTTC.

The chain couples TRBV19 to TRBJ2-7; 9 bases agree with TRBD2. The germline V gene encodes CDR1 LNHDA and CDR2 SQIVND (reference sequence). Trimming took 1 base from V and 0 from J; bases not matched to a gene: 4. The CDR3 sequence is 16 residues long. The CDR3 here is CASSIGTSGFSYEQYF. CDR3 DNA sequence: TGTGCCAGTAGTATAGGAACTAGCGGGTTCTCCTACGAGCAGTACTTC.

The chain links TRBV27 to TRBJ2-7; perhaps TRBD1 as D (6 bases). This CDR3 is 16 amino acids long. Germline assignment: CDR1 MNHEY and CDR2 SMNVEV (reference sequence). Between the trimmed V and J ends, which lost 3 bases and 0 bases, there was a span of 15 bases. CDR3 amino acids: CASSLVTGDFSYEQYF. CDR3 DNA: TGTGCCAGCAGTTTGGTGACAGGTGATTTCTCCTACGAGCAGTACTTC.

A word on this clonotype: With a much larger clone just one base away, this may be a read error. This chain links TRBV12-3 or TRBV12-4 with TRBJ2-5; 7 bases map to TRBD2. The CDR3 is 15 amino acids. The trim removed 0 bases at V and 7 bases at J, leaving 8 bases unmatched. Here the CDR3 reads CASSLARLASGTQYF. The CDR3 DNA reads as TGTGCCAGCAGTTTAGCGCGACTAGCATCCGGGACCCAGTACTTC.

This clonotype was picked up many times. The gene calls are TRBV7-9 and TRBJ1-2; D call uncertain. This CDR3 contains 13 residues. The V and J ends lost 3 bases and 5 bases respectively, with 10 bases between them. Per germline, CDR1 SEHNR and CDR2 FQNEAQ (reference sequence). The CDR3 protein is CASSFYRSYGYTF. The CDR3 nucleotides are TGTGCCAGCAGCTTCTATAGGAGTTATGGCTACACCTTC.

This clonotype was seen repeatedly, ten times or more. The gene calls are TRBV18 and TRBJ2-3, with D perhaps TRBD1 or TRBD2 (6 bases each). V was pared by 1 base and J by 4 bases, with 15 bases between. Germline V gene data show CDR1 as KGHSH and CDR2 as LQKENI. This CDR3 comprises 16 residues. CDR3 protein: CASSPRLLGGADTQYF. DNA for the CDR3: TGTGCCAGCTCACCACGGCTATTGGGGGGCGCAGATACGCAGTATTTT.